The T cell receptor (beta chain) under discussion was sequenced for a study of breast tumors, draining lymph nodes, adjacent tissues. CDR3 size: 12 residues. Germline CDR1 reads SGHNT; CDR2 reads YENEEA. The V and J ends lost 8 bases and 7 bases respectively, with 11 bases between them. TCRdb re-analysed the multiplex PCR reads in MiXCR, keeping a single row per CDR3 protein. The sample contains some 140,000 distinct CDR3 sequences, about 20% of which appear only once. The lymph nodes were axillary draining lymph nodes from breast cancer patients. Findings and caveats of the study: Data only fit, rather than demonstrated, lymph node origin of most tumor T cells. Tumors had less TCR diversity than lymph nodes, more than nontumor tissue. Findings are consistent with lymph node origin and intratumoral expansion of most tumor T cells. Luminal-like breast cancer showed significantly higher tumor–nontumor repertoire similarity than basal-like.

With regard to this clonotype: Antigen unknown. Just one base apart from a much larger clone, this may be a read error.

Source material: axillary lymph node tissue. The chain uses TRBV11-3 and TRBJ2-2, with D uncertain. The origin of this receptor is a female donor with breast cancer. Some clones in this sample may be carry-over from other donors' samples. The CDR3 coding sequence is TGTGCCAGCGGCGTGGCCATCGGGGAGCTGTTTTTT. This gives the protein CASGVAIGELFF.